The next 32 T cell receptor beta chains were all read from a single sample in a study of CD8+CD57+ T cells in acquired aplastic anemia. The TCR beta profiling, which covered VDJ combination and CDR3 sequence, was carried out using genomic DNA as the template. TCRdb analysed the reads with MiXCR anew, one entry per CDR3 protein. This table has approximately 170,000 distinct CDR3 sequences, around 43% appearing once. An expansion of CD8+CD57+ cells by flow cytometry had been shown in patients chosen for sequencing. Material for sequencing was sorted CD4+, CD8+, or CD8+CD57+ T cells (not recorded which) from PBMCs. The receptor set was obtained from a human donor with aplastic anemia.

V usage is TRBV19 and J usage is TRBJ2-3, with TRBD2 matching over 8 bases. V was pared by 7 bases and J by 2 bases, with 5 bases of the junction left unmatched. Germline CDR1 is LNHDA and CDR2 is SQIVND (reference sequence). The CDR3 spans 14 residues. The CDR3 sequence: CASTGRAVTDTQYF. CDR3 DNA: TGTGCCAGTACCGGGAGGGCAGTCACAGATACGCAGTATTTT.

The chain is built from TRBV19 and TRBJ1-5; D gene unclear. Germline V gene lookup returns CDR1 LNHDA and CDR2 SQIVND (reference sequence). Trimming pared 3 bases from V and 6 bases from J, leaving 9 bases between. The CDR3 has 13 residues. For the CDR3, the DNA is TGTGCCAGTAGTATGGCTGGGGTTCAGCCCCAGCATTTT. It codes for CASSMAGVQPQHF. The full variable domain, rest sourced from reference TRBV19 and TRBJ1-5, is DGGITQSPKYLFRKEGQNVTLSCEQNLNHDAMYWYRQDPGQGLRLIYYSQIVNDFQKGDIAEGYSVSREKKESFPLTVTSAQKNPTAFYLCASSMAGVQPQHFGDGTRLSIL.

V gene TRBV19 combines with J gene TRBJ2-7; perhaps TRBD1 as D (6 bases). The germline CDR1 and CDR2 sequences are LNHDA and SQIVND (reference sequence). V lost 3 bases and J lost 3, with 15 bases in between. The CDR3 is 15 amino acids. The CDR3 DNA sequence: TGTGCCAGTAGTATGGGGGCAGGGGATTACTACGAGCAGTACTTC. It specifies CASSMGAGDYYEQYF.

This clonotype was seen at least ten times. The chain uses TRBV6-1 and TRBJ2-3, with a possible D match to TRBD2 (6 bases). The V end was cut by 6 bases, the J end by 0 bases, with 13 bases between. The CDR3 loop spans 15 amino acids. Germline V CDR1 and CDR2: MNHNS, SASEGT. CDR3 in amino acids: CASRRTDYSTDTQYF. The CDR3 nucleotides are TGTGCCAGCAGACGGACGGACTATAGCACAGATACGCAGTATTTT.

The rearrangement links TRBV29-1 to TRBJ1-4; 9 bases align to TRBD1. The ends lost 6 bases at V and 7 bases at J; junction bases unmatched: 6. Germline-derived CDR1 and CDR2 are SQVTM and ANQGSEA. This CDR3 has 13 amino acids. For the CDR3, the DNA is TGCAGCGTGGGGGGACAGGGAGTTGAAAAACTGTTTTTT. Encoded protein: CSVGGQGVEKLFF. The full variable domain, rest sourced from reference TRBV29-1 and TRBJ1-4, is SAVISQKPSRDICQRGTSLTIQCQVDSQVTMMFWYRQQPGQSLTLIATANQGSEATYESGFVIDKFPISRPNLTFSTLTVSNMSPEDSSIYLCSVGGQGVEKLFFGSGTQLSVL.

This chain connects TRBV2 to TRBJ2-5; tentatively, D is TRBD2 (5 bases). Germline V gene sequence: CDR1 SNHLY, CDR2 FYNNEI. This CDR3 has 12 residues. Trimming removed 7 bases at V and 5 bases at J, with 11 bases between. CDR3 nucleotide sequence: TGTGCCAGCAAGGTGGGAGTGGAGACCCAGTACTTC. As protein: CASKVGVETQYF.

This chain uses TRBV2 with TRBJ1-5, with D possibly matching TRBD1 (5 bases). V was shortened by 4 bases and J by 5 bases, with 15 bases between the two germline ends. The CDR3 is 15 amino acids. Germline V CDR1 and CDR2: SNHLY, FYNNEI. The CDR3 sequence: CASSAPGAEDQPQHF. The CDR3 nucleotides read TGTGCCAGCAGTGCCCCCGGGGCAGAGGATCAGCCCCAGCATTTT.

The chain joins TRBV20-1 to TRBJ2-5; a possible D gene is TRBD2 (6 bases). CDR1 DFQATT and CDR2 SNEGSKA come from the germline V gene (reference sequence). The V and J ends lost 0 bases and 4 bases respectively, with 9 bases between them. CDR3 length equals 13 residues. The DNA for the CDR3 is TGCAGTGCTAGAGAACTAGCTGGAGAGACCCAGTACTTC. Translation: CSARELAGETQYF.

With regard to this clonotype: Without the conserved terminal phenylalanine or tryptophan, this CDR3 likely stems from a read error. The J gene is TRBJ2-1, the V gene TRBV6-5, with D hard to call. The CDR3 is 12 amino acids. The germline V gene has CDR1 MNHEY and CDR2 SVGAGI. The CDR3: CASSYSGNEQFL. The CDR3 nucleotides read TGTGCCAGCAGCTACTCTGGCAATGAGCAGTTCCTC.

This clonotype was counted at least ten times. The chain combines TRBV2 with TRBJ2-7; 7 bases are a match to TRBD1. J was trimmed by 1 base and V by 5 bases; bases with no gene match: 8. The germline V gene has CDR1 SNHLY and CDR2 FYNNEI. CDR3 length: 15 amino acids. DNA for the CDR3: TGTGCCAGCAGTCGGGAACAGGGGTTTTCCTACGAGCAGTACTTC. Its translation: CASSREQGFSYEQYF.

A remark on this clonotype: This clone may be a read error of a much larger clone one base away. This rearrangement joins TRBV3-1 to TRBJ2-5; the D call may be TRBD1 or TRBD2 (5 bases each). CDR1 LGHDT and CDR2 YNNKEL come from the germline V gene (reference sequence). With 1 base removed from V and 4 bases from J, the gap between germline ends came to 10 bases. The CDR3 extends over 14 amino acids. The CDR3 nucleotides are TGTGCCAGCAGCCAAGGACGGGGCTTAGAGACCCAGTACTTC. Translated, it gives CASSQGRGLETQYF.

V usage is TRBV15 and J usage is TRBJ1-4, with D possibly being TRBD1 (6 bases). V was shortened by 5 bases and J by 8 bases, with 9 bases between the two germline ends. Germline CDR1 and CDR2: LNHNV and YYDKDF (reference sequence). CDR3 length: 12 amino acids. CDR3: CATSGRGEKLFF. CDR3 nucleotide sequence: TGTGCCACCAGCGGGAGGGGGGAAAAACTGTTTTTT.

V gene TRBV12-3 or TRBV12-4 combines with J gene TRBJ2-7; 7 bases line up with TRBD1. The CDR3 runs to 12 residues. The junction had 5 bases not matched to a gene; V was cut back by 7 bases and J by 5 bases. The DNA for the CDR3 is TGTGCCAGCAAATCAACAGGGGACGAGCAGTACTTC. Amino acids: CASKSTGDEQYF.

The chain carries TRBV2 and TRBJ2-5; 11 bases map to TRBD1. Germline-derived CDR1 and CDR2 are SNHLY and FYNNEI. The CDR3 length is 15 residues. The V gene end was trimmed by 6 bases and the J gene end by 4 bases; junction bases not matched to a gene: 7. The CDR3 loop reads CASSQDRGPAETQYF. CDR3 DNA sequence: TGTGCCAGCAGCCAGGACAGGGGGCCTGCAGAGACCCAGTACTTC.

Regarding this clonotype: A read error may account for a junction end that differs from germline. V is TRBV4-1 and J is TRBJ2-1; 11 positions agree with TRBD2. The CDR3 length is 15 residues. Germline lookup yields CDR1 MGHRA and CDR2 YSYEKL. The CDR3 loop reads CGSSPGLAAYNEQFF. The CDR3 nucleotides are TGCGGCAGCAGCCCGGGACTAGCGGCCTACAATGAGCAGTTCTTC.

In its sample, this clonotype was seen many times. The junction and the germline gene differ at one end; a read error may be behind it. This chain uses TRBV19 with TRBJ1-5; perhaps TRBD1 as D (5 bases). The CDR3 totals 13 residues. From germline, CDR1 is LNHDA and CDR2 SQIVND (reference sequence). CDR3 region: CASSGHSNQLQHF. In nucleotides, the CDR3 is TGTGCCAGTAGTGGACATAGCAATCAGCTCCAGCATTTT.

V and J are TRBV29-1 and TRBJ2-1; 14 bases line up with TRBD2. The CDR3 totals 15 residues. V lost 4 bases to trimming and J lost 2 bases; unmatched junction nucleotides: 1. Germline CDR1 reads SQVTM; CDR2 reads ANQGSEA. DNA for the CDR3: TGCAGCGTTGGGGGACTAGCGGGGGCCTACAATGAGCAGTTCTTC. Translation gives CSVGGLAGAYNEQFF.

V usage is TRBV11-1 and J usage is TRBJ2-7, with 7 bases aligning to TRBD1. CDR1 and CDR2 (germline): SGHAT, FQDESV (reference sequence). Trimming removed 5 bases from V and 2 bases from J; junction bases left unmatched: 6. This CDR3 spans 14 amino acids. The CDR3 spells CASSPRTGTYEQYF. The CDR3 DNA reads as TGTGCCAGCAGCCCTCGGACAGGCACCTACGAGCAGTACTTC.

This clonotype was observed a handful of times. This chain uses TRBV2 with TRBJ2-1, with D perhaps TRBD1 (5 bases). Germline-derived CDR1 and CDR2 are SNHLY and FYNNEI. Trimming pared 5 bases from V and 4 bases from J, leaving 9 bases between. This CDR3 spans 13 amino acids. For the CDR3, the DNA is TGTGCCAGCAGTTCAGACAGATACAATGAGCAGTTCTTC. Translation: CASSSDRYNEQFF.

On this clonotype: Because the CDR3 is missing its conserved closing phenylalanine or tryptophan, this is likely a read error. J is TRBJ1-2 and V is TRBV15, with TRBD1 as a possible D gene (5 bases). This CDR3 is built from 16 residues. The V gene's germline CDR1 is LNHNV and CDR2 YYDKDF (reference sequence). The CDR3 loop is CAASRALGGRNYGYTL. The CDR3 DNA reads as TGTGCCGCCAGCCGCGCTTTGGGGGGTAGGAACTATGGCTACACCCTC.

This clonotype was found once. This CDR3 reads CATSRRGETQYF. DNA of the CDR3: TGTGCCACCAGTCGACGGGGAGAGACCCAGTACTTC. The gene calls are TRBV24-1 and TRBJ2-5; tentatively, D is TRBD2 (5 bases). Trimming shortened V by 6 bases and J by 4 bases, and 8 bases separated the two germline ends. This CDR3 comprises 12 residues. CDR1 and CDR2 (germline): KGHDR, SFDVKD.

As for this clonotype: One end of the junction fails to match germline, which may point to a read error. This chain links TRBV11-2 with TRBJ2-3, with 10 bases aligning to TRBD1. CDR3 size: 15 residues. Germline loops: CDR1 SGHAT, CDR2 FQNNGV. CDR3 loop: CASSVDRGHADTQYF. The CDR3 DNA follows: TGTGCCAGCAGCGTAGACAGGGGGCATGCAGATACGCAGTATTTT.

This clonotype has a count of ten or more. The chain combines TRBV6-2 or TRBV6-3 with TRBJ2-7; 13 bases match TRBD2. Trimming at V came to 6 bases and at J to 1 base, leaving 3 bases not matched to a gene. Germline V gives CDR1 MNHEY, CDR2 SVGEGT. This CDR3 is built from 15 residues. CDR3 nucleotides: TGTGCCAGCAGGGAGGGACTAGCGGGGTCCTACGAGCAGTACGTC. It is translated as CASREGLAGSYEQYV.

This sequence joins TRBV29-1 and TRBJ1-1, with D tentatively TRBD1 (5 bases). V was shortened by 5 bases and J by 3 bases, with 13 bases between the two germline ends. The CDR3 is 13 amino acids. The V gene's germline CDR1 is SQVTM and CDR2 ANQGSEA. The CDR3 DNA is TGCAGCGTTTCAAAGGGGCGCGACACTGAAGCTTTCTTT. Translated: CSVSKGRDTEAFF.

For the CDR3, the DNA is TGTGCCAGCAGTGAAGGTCTAGCGGAATACAATGAGCAGTTCTTC. Its translation is CASSEGLAEYNEQFF. The chain uses TRBV2 and TRBJ2-1; 7 bases line up with TRBD2. The CDR3 runs to 15 residues. Germline V gene data show CDR1 as SNHLY and CDR2 as FYNNEI. V trimming: 1 base; J trimming: 4 bases; junction bases outside the gene matches: 4.

This clonotype was counted a few times. An end of the junction does not agree with germline; a read error may underlie this. V gene TRBV4-3 combines with J gene TRBJ2-2, with 12 nucleotides matching TRBD2. CDR1 and CDR2 (germline): LGHNA, YSLEER. The CDR3 spans 16 residues. CDR3: CASSSGLAGNPGELFF. The DNA of the CDR3 is TGCGCCAGCAGCTCCGGACTAGCGGGGAACCCCGGGGAGCTGTTTTTT.

The V gene is TRBV6-2 or TRBV6-3, the J gene TRBJ1-1; D gene ambiguous. Germline V CDR1 and CDR2: MNHEY, SVGEGT. The CDR3 length is 14 residues. The V and J ends lost 0 bases and 1 base respectively, with 6 bases between them. CDR3 DNA: TGTGCCAGCAGTTACTCGAGTCCGAACACTGAAGCTTTCTTT. Its protein product is CASSYSSPNTEAFF.

This clonotype was recorded once. The chain uses TRBV7-8 and TRBJ2-7; 9 bases agree with TRBD1. After removal of 5 bases from V and 5 bases from J, the junction contained 7 bases not matched to a gene. The V gene's germline CDR1 is SGHVS and CDR2 FQNEAQ. The CDR3 spans 14 residues. The CDR3 spells CASSIGQGRHEQYF. The CDR3 DNA reads TGTGCCAGCAGCATCGGACAGGGGCGCCACGAGCAGTACTTC.

The genes are TRBV19 and TRBJ1-2; D possibly corresponds to TRBD1 (5 bases). CDR1 LNHDA and CDR2 SQIVND come from the germline V gene (reference sequence). CDR3 length: 13 amino acids. The ends were cut back, 4 bases at V and 12 bases at J, with 18 bases in the middle. As DNA, the CDR3 is TGTGCCAGTAGTACTCGACAGAGCTCTGGAAACACCTTC. Residues: CASSTRQSSGNTF.

This clonotype was counted ten times or more. The chain has TRBV15 and TRBJ1-5; weak D call: TRBD1 (6 bases). V dropped 2 bases and J dropped 3 bases, with 8 bases sitting between them. The CDR3 consists of 14 residues. CDR1 is LNHNV, CDR2 YYDKDF, per germline (reference sequence). CDR3 sequence reads: CATSRWDNNQPQHF. In DNA form, the CDR3 reads TGTGCCACCAGCAGATGGGACAACAATCAGCCCCAGCATTTT.

This clonotype has just a few counts. The rearrangement links TRBV6-1 to TRBJ1-4; D may be TRBD1 (6 bases). V gave up 6 bases and J gave up 3 bases, with 14 bases separating them. The CDR3 contains 15 residues. Per the germline V gene, CDR1 is MNHNS and CDR2 is SASEGT. The CDR3: CASRLSTGANEKLFF. CDR3 bases: TGTGCCAGCAGGCTATCGACAGGAGCTAATGAAAAACTGTTTTTT.

This clonotype is termed medium-sized. This chain connects TRBV15 to TRBJ1-1; no reliable D call. The germline V gene has CDR1 LNHNV and CDR2 YYDKDF (reference sequence). This CDR3 spans 14 amino acids. V lost 1 base to trimming and J lost 4 bases, with 10 bases between them. The CDR3: CATSRADVGTEAFF. The CDR3 coding sequence is TGTGCCACCAGCAGAGCGGATGTTGGCACTGAAGCTTTCTTT.